This T cell receptor (beta chain) comes out of a study of Tregs in tolerant kidney transplant recipients. Broader study findings: The small number of patients limits these findings pending further validation. Changing PCR primers prevented nucleotide comparison between some patients' samples. In tolerant patients, donor-specific Tregs outgrew total Tregs, suggesting antigen-driven expansion.

Recipients received nonmyeloablative bone marrow transplants from related graft donors, with transient mixed chimerism. Per germline, CDR1 SQVTM and CDR2 ANQGSEA. V was clipped by 6 bases and J by 5 bases; unmatched bases: 4. This CDR3 has 12 amino acids. Clones were sequenced by immunoSEQ multiplex PCR, and TCRdb holds only the in-frame ones, with some missing. The profile covers roughly 64,000 clones, with about 89% appearing a single time and approximately 3.9% taken by the ten largest. In the case of this clone: Its specificity is unknown.

Sequences were derived from CD4+ T cells from blood (PBMCs), sampled 6 months after the transplant. This chain uses TRBV29-1 with TRBJ2-4; 7 positions agree with TRBD1. The TCR sequence derives from a human patient who received a combined kidney and bone marrow transplant. The graft donor may have given rise to some T cells. In nucleotides, the CDR3 is TGCAGCGTAAAGGGGGCCGAAAACATTCAGTACTTC. Translation gives CSVKGAENIQYF.